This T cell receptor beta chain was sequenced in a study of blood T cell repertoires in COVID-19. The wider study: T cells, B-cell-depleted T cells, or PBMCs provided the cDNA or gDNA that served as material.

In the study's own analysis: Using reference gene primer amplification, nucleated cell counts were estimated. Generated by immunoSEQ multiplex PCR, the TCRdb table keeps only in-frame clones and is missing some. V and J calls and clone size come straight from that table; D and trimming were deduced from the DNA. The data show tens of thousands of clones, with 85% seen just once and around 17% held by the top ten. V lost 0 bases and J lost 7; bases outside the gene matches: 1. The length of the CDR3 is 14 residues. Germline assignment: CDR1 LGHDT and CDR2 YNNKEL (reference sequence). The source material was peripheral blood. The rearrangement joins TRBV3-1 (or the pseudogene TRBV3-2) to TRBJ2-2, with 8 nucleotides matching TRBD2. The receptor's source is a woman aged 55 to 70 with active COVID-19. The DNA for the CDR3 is TGTGCCAGCAGCCAAGATAGCGGGAACGGGGAGCTGTTTTTT. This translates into CASSQDSGNGELFF.